This T cell receptor beta chain was sequenced in a study of blood T cells in healthy people across ages. CDR1 SGHVS and CDR2 FNYEAQ come from the germline V gene. CDR3 length equals 11 residues. A second PCR of 7 to 11 cycles used a sample-barcoded 5' primer and a J-beta primer mix. TCRdb redid the calling of the 5' RACE reads with MiXCR, one entry per CDR3 protein. The table lists 780,000 or so distinct CDR3 sequences, around 50% of them singletons, with around 25% in the top ten. The receptor comes from a man aged 35-49 years in good health. The sample comprised blood. The V gene is TRBV7-6, the J gene TRBJ2-7; D not certain. The last part of the DNA fits TRBJ2-5 better; the J call may be wrong. The CDR3 DNA reads as TGTGCCAGCTGGGCCAAGGAGACCCAGTACTTC. This translates into CASWAKETQYF.